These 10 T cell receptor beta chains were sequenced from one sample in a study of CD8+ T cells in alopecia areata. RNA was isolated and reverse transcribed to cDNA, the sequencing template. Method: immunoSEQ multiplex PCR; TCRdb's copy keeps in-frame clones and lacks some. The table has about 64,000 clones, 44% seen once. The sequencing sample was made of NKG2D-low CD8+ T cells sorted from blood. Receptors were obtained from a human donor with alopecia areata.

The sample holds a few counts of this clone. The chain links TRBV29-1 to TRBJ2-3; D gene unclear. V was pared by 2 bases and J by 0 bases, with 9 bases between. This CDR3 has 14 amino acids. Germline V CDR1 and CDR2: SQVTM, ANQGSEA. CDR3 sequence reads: CSVERETSTDTQYF. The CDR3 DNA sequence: TGCAGCGTTGAAAGGGAAACTAGCACAGATACGCAGTATTTT.

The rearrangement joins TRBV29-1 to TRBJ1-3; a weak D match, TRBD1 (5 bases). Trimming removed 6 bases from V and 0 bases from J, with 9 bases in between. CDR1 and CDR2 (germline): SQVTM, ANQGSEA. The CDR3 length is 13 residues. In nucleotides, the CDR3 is TGCAGCGTGGTGGACAACTCTGGAAACACCATATATTTT. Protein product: CSVVDNSGNTIYF.

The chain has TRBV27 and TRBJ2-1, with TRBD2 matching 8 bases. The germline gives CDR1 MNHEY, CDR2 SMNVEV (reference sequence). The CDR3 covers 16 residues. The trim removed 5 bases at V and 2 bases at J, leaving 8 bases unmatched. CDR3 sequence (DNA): TGTGCCAGCAGTACCTACTTTAGCGGGGCCTACAATGAGCAGTTCTTC. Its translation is CASSTYFSGAYNEQFF.

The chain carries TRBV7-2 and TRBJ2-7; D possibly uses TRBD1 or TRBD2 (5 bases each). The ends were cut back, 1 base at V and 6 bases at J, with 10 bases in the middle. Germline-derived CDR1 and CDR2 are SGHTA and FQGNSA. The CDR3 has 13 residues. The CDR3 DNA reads TGTGCCAGCAGCTTAGATTCGGGGCTCGAGCAGTACTTC. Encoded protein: CASSLDSGLEQYF.

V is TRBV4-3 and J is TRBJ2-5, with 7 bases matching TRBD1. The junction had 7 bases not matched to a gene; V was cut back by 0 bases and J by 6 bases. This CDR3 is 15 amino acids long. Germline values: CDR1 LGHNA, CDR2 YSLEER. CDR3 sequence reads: CASSQDYRGIKTQYF. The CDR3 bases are TGCGCCAGCAGCCAAGATTACAGGGGAATAAAGACCCAGTACTTC.

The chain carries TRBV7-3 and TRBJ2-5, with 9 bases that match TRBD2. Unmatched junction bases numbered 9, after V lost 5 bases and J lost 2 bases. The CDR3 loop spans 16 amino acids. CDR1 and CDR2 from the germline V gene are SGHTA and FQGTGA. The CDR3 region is CASSKIAGVTQETQYF. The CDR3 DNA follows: TGTGCCAGCAGCAAAATAGCGGGGGTAACTCAAGAGACCCAGTACTTC. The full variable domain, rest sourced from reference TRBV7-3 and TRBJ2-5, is GAGVSQTPSNKVTEKGKYVELRCDPISGHTALYWYRQSLGQGPEFLIYFQGTGAADDSGLPNDRFFAVRPEGSVSTLKIQRTERGDSAVYLCASSKIAGVTQETQYFGPGTRLLVL.

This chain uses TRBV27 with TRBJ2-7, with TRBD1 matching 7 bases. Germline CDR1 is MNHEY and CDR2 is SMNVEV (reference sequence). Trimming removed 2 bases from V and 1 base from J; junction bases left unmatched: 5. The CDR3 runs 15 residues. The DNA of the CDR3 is TGTGCCAGCAGTTTAAGGGGGACAGTATCCTACGAGCAGTACTTC. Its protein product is CASSLRGTVSYEQYF.

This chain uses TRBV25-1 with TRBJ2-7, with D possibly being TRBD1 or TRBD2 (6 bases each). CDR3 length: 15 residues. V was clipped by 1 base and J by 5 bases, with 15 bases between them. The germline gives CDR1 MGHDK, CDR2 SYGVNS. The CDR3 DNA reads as TGTGCCAGCAGTGAATTATCGGGGGCCGCCCACGAGCAGTACTTC. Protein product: CASSELSGAAHEQYF.

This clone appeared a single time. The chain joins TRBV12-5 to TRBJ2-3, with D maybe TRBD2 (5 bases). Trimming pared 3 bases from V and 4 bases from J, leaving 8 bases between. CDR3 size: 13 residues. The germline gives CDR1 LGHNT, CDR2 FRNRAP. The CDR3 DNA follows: TGTGCTAGTGGTTTAACTAGTTCAGATACGCAGTATTTT. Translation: CASGLTSSDTQYF.

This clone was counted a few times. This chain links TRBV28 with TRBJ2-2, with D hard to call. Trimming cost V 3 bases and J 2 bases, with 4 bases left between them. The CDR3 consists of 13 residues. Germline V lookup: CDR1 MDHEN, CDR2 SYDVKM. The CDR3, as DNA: TGTGCCAGCAGTTTGGTCAACACCGGGGAGCTGTTTTTT. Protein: CASSLVNTGELFF.